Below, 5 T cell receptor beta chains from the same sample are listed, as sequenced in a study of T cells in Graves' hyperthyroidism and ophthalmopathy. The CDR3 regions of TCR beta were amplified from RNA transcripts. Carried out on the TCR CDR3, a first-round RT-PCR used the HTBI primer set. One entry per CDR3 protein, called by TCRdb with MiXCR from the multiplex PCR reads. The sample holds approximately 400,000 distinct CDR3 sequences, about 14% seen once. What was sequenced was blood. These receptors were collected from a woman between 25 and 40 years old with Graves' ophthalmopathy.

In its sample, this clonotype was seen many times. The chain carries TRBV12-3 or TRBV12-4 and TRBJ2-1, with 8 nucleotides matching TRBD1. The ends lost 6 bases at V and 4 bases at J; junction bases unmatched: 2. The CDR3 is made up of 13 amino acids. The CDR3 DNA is TGTGCCAGCAGGGACAGGGAATACAATGAGCAGTTCTTC. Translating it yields CASRDREYNEQFF.

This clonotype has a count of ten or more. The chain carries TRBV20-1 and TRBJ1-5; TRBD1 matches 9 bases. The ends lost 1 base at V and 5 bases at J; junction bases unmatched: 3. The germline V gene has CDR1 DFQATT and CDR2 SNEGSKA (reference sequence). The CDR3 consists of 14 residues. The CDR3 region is CSARGTGVHQPQHF. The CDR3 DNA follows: TGCAGTGCTAGAGGGACAGGGGTTCATCAGCCCCAGCATTTT.

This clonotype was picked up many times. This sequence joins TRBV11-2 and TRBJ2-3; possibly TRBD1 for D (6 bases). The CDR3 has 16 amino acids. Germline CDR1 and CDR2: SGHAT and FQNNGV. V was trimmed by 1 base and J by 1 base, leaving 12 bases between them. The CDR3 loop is CASSLASRTGTDTQYF. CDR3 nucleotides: TGTGCCAGCAGCTTAGCGTCGAGGACAGGCACAGATACGCAGTATTTT.

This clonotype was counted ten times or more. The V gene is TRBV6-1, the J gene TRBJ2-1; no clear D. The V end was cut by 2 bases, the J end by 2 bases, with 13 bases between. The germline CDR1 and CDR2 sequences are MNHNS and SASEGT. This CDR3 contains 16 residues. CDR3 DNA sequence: TGTGCCAGCAGTGAATCGCGAAGGCGTCCCTACAATGAGCAGTTCTTC. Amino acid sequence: CASSESRRRPYNEQFF.

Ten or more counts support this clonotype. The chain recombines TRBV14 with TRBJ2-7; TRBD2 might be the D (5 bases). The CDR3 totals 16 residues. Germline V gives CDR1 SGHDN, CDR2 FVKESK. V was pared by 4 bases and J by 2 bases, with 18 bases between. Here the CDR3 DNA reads TGTGCCAGCAGCCCTTTCGAAGGGTTCGGGGCCTACGAGCAGTACTTC. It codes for CASSPFEGFGAYEQYF.